Listed below are T cell receptor beta chains from one sample, sequenced in a study of T-cell reconstitution after alpha-beta-depleted transplantation in children. TCRdb recomputed calls from the PCR reads with MiXCR, one row per CDR3 protein. The sample shows hundreds of thousands of distinct CDR3 sequences, 32% of them seen only once. Here the sequenced sample was PBMCs from the stem cell graft donor, taken from the stem cell graft. The receptors were gathered from a human donor who donated a stem cell graft to a child with aplastic anemia. The CDR3 runs from the conserved cysteine through the conserved F or W. Some rows mark clone size as missing; the rest say once, few, many or name a class of expanded clone.

clone size,J gene,V gene,CDR3 protein
few,TRBJ1-6,TRBV21-1,CASSDQETGWYNSPLHF
.,TRBJ1-5,TRBV6-1,CALGDSYNQPQHF
.,TRBJ2-3,TRBV18,CASSPRLAGTDTQYF
.,TRBJ1-3,TRBV5-1,CASSLNSGDSGNTIYF
few,TRBJ2-1,TRBV18,CASSPPLSSYNEQFF
.,TRBJ2-1,TRBV5-4,CASSLIRDSYNEQFF
.,TRBJ1-2,TRBV12-3/TRBV12-4,CASIETGNYGYTF
once,TRBJ2-7,TRBV10-3,CAISRDSAEQYF
.,TRBJ2-1,TRBV20-1,CSPQRGNEQFF
.,TRBJ2-3,TRBV9,CASSVLTSYTDTQYF
.,TRBJ2-7,TRBV27,CASSLNGPGGYEQYF
.,TRBJ1-6,TRBV5-4,CASSWDNSPLHF
.,TRBJ2-1,TRBV11-2,CASSREKEGDEQFF
few,TRBJ2-1,TRBV14,CASSQLGTSGDNEQFF
.,TRBJ1-4,TRBV12-3/TRBV12-4,CASSYPGTYNEKLFF
few,TRBJ2-5,TRBV12-3/TRBV12-4,CASRSGLGTSGKEVETQYF
few,TRBJ1-6,TRBV12-3/TRBV12-4,CASSLYLGEGPGLHF
.,TRBJ1-1,TRBV12-3/TRBV12-4,CASILLTNTEAFF
few,TRBJ1-1,TRBV4-3,CASSQDGPGASTEAFF
few,TRBJ1-1,TRBV10-3,CAISQGRDDTEAFF
.,TRBJ2-1,TRBV4-3,CASSQAPSGSSYNEQFF
.,TRBJ2-6,TRBV12-3/TRBV12-4,CASSLNLGAAGANVLTF
.,TRBJ2-1,TRBV29-1,CSGGWEGGNEQFF
.,TRBJ2-3,TRBV29-1,CSVTGGSPPDTQYF
few,TRBJ2-2,TRBV24-1,CATSAAQNTGELFF
.,TRBJ2-3,TRBV9,CASSVDRGDTQYF
few,TRBJ2-1,TRBV7-2,CASSPRWGEGSYNEQFF
.,TRBJ2-3,TRBV7-2,CASSYEGTGSYTQYF
.,TRBJ2-5,TRBV11-2,CASSLASGSQETQYF
once,TRBJ1-2,TRBV19,CASRPDRDYGYTF
.,TRBJ1-5,TRBV4-1,CASSQDRREQPQHF
.,TRBJ2-1,TRBV4-2,CASSPTDRYEQFF
.,TRBJ1-4,TRBV30,CAFYLNEKLFF
few,TRBJ2-3,TRBV28,CASSQPGTAKDTQYF
few,TRBJ1-3,TRBV6-1,CASSPLSGNTIYF
.,TRBJ2-1,TRBV9,CASSVGLALYNEQFF
few,TRBJ2-7,TRBV18,CASSRGVPGQGTYEQYF
.,TRBJ2-1,TRBV12-3/TRBV12-4,CASSPASSYNEQFF
.,TRBJ1-4,TRBV12-3/TRBV12-4,CASSRMSGTNEKLFF
.,TRBJ2-1,TRBV10-3,CAIRGDGTREEFF
many,TRBJ1-5,TRBV6-2/TRBV6-3,CASSPDRGYQPQHF
few,TRBJ1-1,TRBV5-1,CASSQHGEMNTEAFF
.,TRBJ1-2,TRBV5-5,CASSLVGQGAGGYTF
.,TRBJ1-2,TRBV9,CASSVGNGGKYTF
.,TRBJ2-1,TRBV14,CASSHLTSGTNEQFF
.,TRBJ2-1,TRBV11-2,CASSPHRLSNGDNEQFF
few,TRBJ2-7,TRBV6-1,CASSRTVGEQYF
few,TRBJ1-2,TRBV29-1,CSVTGTPLWGYTF
.,TRBJ2-7,TRBV20-1,CSATRSGFSYEQYF
few,TRBJ2-3,TRBV6-5,CASSYSPLVRGSDTQYF
.,TRBJ2-3,TRBV11-1,CASSLYRTHDTQYF
.,TRBJ2-2,TRBV10-3,CAISEQGNTGELFF
.,TRBJ2-3,TRBV4-2,CASSQDRINTDTQYF
.,TRBJ1-1,TRBV5-1,CASSPGAKATLGTEAFF
.,TRBJ2-2,TRBV15,CATLAGDTGELFF
few,TRBJ2-5,TRBV6-1,CASSEPTSGYSQETQYF
few,TRBJ2-5,TRBV20-1,CSARDSERGTRAQYF
.,TRBJ2-7,TRBV7-2,CASSSPGGLAFEQYF
.,TRBJ1-5,TRBV12-3/TRBV12-4,CASSFWSNGNQPQHF